This TCR beta chain originates from a study of blood T cells in healthy people across ages. CDR1 is GTSNPN and CDR2 is SVGIG in the germline V gene (reference sequence). Deletions cut 3 bases from V and 7 bases from J, with 10 bases between. The CDR3 has 11 residues. A J-beta primer mix and a sample-barcoded 5' primer were used in a second PCR of roughly 7 to 12 cycles. TCRdb itself ran the 5' RACE reads through MiXCR, one entry per CDR3 protein. This sample has about 1.5 million distinct CDR3 sequences, with roughly 45% found just once. This receptor was obtained from a woman under 30 in good health. The sample comprised blood. V and J are TRBV30 and TRBJ2-7; maybe TRBD1 (6 bases). CDR3 sequence (DNA): TGTGCCTGGAGCCGGACAGCAGAGCAGTACTTC. This sequence encodes CAWSRTAEQYF.